Sequencing of this TCR beta chain was carried out in a study of CD8 T cells in ankylosing spondylitis. Trimming took 3 bases from V and 4 from J, leaving 9 bases between them. There are 13 residues in the CDR3. Germline V gene lookup returns CDR1 MNHEY and CDR2 SVGEGT. TCRdb fed the 5' RACE reads into MiXCR, producing one record per CDR3 protein. This table has 300,000 to 350,000 distinct CDR3 sequences, around 21% appearing once. The sample taken for sequencing was blood, either unsorted or a sorted T cell fraction (not recorded which). This clonotype originated in a female donor with ankylosing spondylitis or in good health (not recorded which). The chain is built from TRBV6-2 or TRBV6-3 and TRBJ1-1; D gene uncertain. In DNA form, the CDR3 reads TGTGCCAGCAGTTATCGGCAGACCACTGAAGCTTTCTTT. Encoded protein: CASSYRQTTEAFF.